One TCR beta chain is described in this entry. The sample is drawn from a study of blood T cell repertoires in COVID-19. Assay used: immunoSEQ multiplex PCR; TCRdb lists only in-frame clones, some missing. The sample yields 250,000 to 300,000 clones, around 88% seen once. Seattle patients were enrolled during active infection and followed longitudinally. The CDR3 has 16 amino acids. Trimming took 4 bases from V and 6 from J; bases not matched to a gene: 5. Germline values: CDR1 KGHDR, CDR2 SFDVKD. The receptor was derived from an older woman with COVID-19, enrolled during active disease. The chain uses TRBV24-1 and TRBJ2-2, with 12 bases aligning to TRBD1. The specimen sequenced was peripheral blood. CDR3 coding DNA: TGTGCCACCAGTGAGCCGGGACAGGGGGCGCCCGGGGAGCTGTTTTTT. Translation gives CATSEPGQGAPGELFF.